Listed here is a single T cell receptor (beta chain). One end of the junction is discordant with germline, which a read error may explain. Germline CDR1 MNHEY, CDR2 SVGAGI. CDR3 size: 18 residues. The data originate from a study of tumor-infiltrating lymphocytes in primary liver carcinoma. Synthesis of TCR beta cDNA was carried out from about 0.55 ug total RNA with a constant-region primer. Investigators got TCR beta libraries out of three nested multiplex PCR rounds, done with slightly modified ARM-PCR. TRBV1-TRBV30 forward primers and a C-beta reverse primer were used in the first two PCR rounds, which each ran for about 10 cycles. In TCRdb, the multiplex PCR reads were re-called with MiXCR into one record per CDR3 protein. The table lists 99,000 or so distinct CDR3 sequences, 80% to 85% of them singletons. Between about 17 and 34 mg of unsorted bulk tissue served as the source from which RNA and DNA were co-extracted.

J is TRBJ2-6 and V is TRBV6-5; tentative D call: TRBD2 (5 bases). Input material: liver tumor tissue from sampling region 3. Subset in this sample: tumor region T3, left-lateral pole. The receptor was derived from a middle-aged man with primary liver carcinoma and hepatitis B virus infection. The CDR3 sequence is CASSYDPRGSTGANVLTF. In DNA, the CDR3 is TGTGCCAGCAGTTACGATCCCAGAGGGAGTACTGGCGCCAACGTCCTGACTTTC.